This T cell receptor (beta chain) was sequenced during a study of shared clonotypes between healthy human individuals. Background on the study: The people who gave samples were two women and a few men aged 18 to 49. There were three CD4 naive, three CD4 memory, two CD8 naive and one CD8 memory plates per donor. Findings and limits, study-wide: Memory subsets had estimated richness that was generally smaller than that of naive subsets.

In the original analysis: For the immunoSEQ data, sequences were junction-only without quality scores, so filtering differed. Here immunoSEQ multiplex PCR was the method, and the copy in TCRdb shows in-frame clones only, minus some. V, J and clone size are those of that table, while D and trimming were read from the DNA. The data hold 800,000 to 1,200,000 clones, with 78% observed a single time. As concerns this clone: Antigen unknown.

J gave up 4 bases and V 0 bases, and 12 bases lay outside the gene matches. Germline V gene sequence: CDR1 LGHNA, CDR2 YNFKEQ. CDR3 size: 17 residues. Sequences were obtained from memory CD4+ T cells from PBMCs. Subset indicated: CD45RA-negative fraction. This rearrangement joins TRBV4-2 to TRBJ2-7; 7 nucleotides align to TRBD1. This sequence was found in a man aged 18 to 29 in good health. Some clones in this sample may be carry-over from other donors' samples. In DNA, the CDR3 is TGTGCCAGCAGCCAAGAGATTCTTAGCGTCAGGGGGTACGAGCAGTACTTC. As protein: CASSQEILSVRGYEQYF.